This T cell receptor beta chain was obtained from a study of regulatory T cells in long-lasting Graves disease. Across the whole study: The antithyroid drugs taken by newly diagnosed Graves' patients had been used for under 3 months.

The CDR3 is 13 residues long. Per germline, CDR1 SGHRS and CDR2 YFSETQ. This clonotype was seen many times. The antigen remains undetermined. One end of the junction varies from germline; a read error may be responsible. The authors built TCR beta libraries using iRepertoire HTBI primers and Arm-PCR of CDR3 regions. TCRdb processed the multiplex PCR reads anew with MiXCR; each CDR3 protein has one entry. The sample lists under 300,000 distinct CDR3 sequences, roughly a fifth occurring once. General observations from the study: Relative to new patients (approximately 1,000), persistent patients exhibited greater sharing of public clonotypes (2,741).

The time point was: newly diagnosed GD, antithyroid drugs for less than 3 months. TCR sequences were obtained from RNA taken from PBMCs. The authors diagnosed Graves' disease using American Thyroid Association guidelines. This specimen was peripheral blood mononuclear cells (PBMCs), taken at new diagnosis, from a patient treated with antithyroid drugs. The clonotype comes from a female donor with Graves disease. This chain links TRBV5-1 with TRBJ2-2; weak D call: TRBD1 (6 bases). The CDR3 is CASSQTGFGELFF. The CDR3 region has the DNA TGTGCCAGCAGCCAAACAGGGTTCGGGGAGCTGTTTTTT. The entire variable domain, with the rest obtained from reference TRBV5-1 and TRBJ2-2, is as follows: KAGVTQTPRYLIKTRGQQVTLSCSPISGHRSVSWYQQTPGQGLQFLFEYFSETQRNKGNFPGRFSGRQFSNSRSEMNVSTLELGDSALYLCASSQTGFGELFFGEGSRLTVL.